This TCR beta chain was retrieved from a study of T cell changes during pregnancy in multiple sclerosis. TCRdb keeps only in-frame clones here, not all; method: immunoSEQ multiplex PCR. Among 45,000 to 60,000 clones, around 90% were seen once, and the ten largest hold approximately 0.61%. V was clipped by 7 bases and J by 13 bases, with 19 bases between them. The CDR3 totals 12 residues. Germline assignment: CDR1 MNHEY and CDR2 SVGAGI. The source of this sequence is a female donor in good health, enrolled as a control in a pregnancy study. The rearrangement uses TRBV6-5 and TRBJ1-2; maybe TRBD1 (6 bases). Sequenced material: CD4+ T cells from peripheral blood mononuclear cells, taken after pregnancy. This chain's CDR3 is CASKQGPADPTF. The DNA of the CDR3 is TGTGCCAGCAAGCAGGGGCCCGCAGATCCCACCTTC.